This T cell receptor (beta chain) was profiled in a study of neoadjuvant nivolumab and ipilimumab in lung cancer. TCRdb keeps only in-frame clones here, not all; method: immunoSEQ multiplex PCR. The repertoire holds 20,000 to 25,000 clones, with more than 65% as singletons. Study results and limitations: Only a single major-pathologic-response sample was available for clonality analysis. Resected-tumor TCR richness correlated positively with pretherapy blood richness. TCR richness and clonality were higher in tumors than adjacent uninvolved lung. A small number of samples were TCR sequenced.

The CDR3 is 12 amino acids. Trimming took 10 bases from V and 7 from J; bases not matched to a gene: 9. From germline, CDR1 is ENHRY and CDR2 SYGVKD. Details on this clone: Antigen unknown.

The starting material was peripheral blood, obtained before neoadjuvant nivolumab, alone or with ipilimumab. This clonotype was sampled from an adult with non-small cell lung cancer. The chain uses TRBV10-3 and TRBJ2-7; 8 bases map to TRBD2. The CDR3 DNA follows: TGTGCCACCGTAGCGGGACGGGGGGAGCAGTACTTC. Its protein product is CATVAGRGEQYF.